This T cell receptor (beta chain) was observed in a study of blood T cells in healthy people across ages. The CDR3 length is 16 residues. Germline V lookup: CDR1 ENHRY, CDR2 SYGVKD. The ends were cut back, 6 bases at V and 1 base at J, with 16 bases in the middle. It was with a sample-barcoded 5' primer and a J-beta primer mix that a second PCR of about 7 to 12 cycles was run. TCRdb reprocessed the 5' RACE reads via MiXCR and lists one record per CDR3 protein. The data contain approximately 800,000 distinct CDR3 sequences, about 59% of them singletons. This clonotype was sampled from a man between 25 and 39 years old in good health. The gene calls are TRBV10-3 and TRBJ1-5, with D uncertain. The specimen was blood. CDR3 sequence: CAISPGSHKSNQPQHF. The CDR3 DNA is TGTGCCATCAGCCCCGGGTCCCACAAGAGCAATCAGCCCCAGCATTTT.